The present TCR beta chain was sequenced within a study of control samples from healthy donors and cancer patients. Trimming took 0 bases from V and 5 from J, leaving 11 bases between them. The CDR3 consists of 15 residues. Germline CDR1 reads LGHNA; CDR2 reads YSLEER. The method was immunoSEQ multiplex PCR; TCRdb's version includes in-frame clones alone and lacks a portion of them. The sample yields tens of thousands of clones, around 87% seen once. This TCR derives from a man aged 45 to 65 in good health. Sequencing was performed on blood. The V and J genes are TRBV4-3 and TRBJ1-5; D not resolved. The CDR3 DNA sequence: TGCGCCAGCAGCCAAGAGATGAGGAGGGATCAGCCCCAGCATTTT. It encodes CASSQEMRRDQPQHF.